The TCR beta chain under discussion was sequenced for a study of T-cell reconstitution after alpha-beta-depleted transplantation in children. Using unique molecular identifiers, the investigators prepared the TCRbeta library. TCRdb processed the PCR reads anew with MiXCR; each CDR3 protein has one entry. The repertoire has 500,000 or so distinct CDR3 sequences, around a third of them found once; the top ten carry approximately 2.3%. CDR1 and CDR2 (germline): GTSNPN, SVGIG (reference sequence). This CDR3 contains 12 residues. Trimming stripped 1 base from V and 7 bases from J, with 8 bases between. The genes are TRBV30 and TRBJ1-3; no firm D call. This specimen was PBMCs from the stem cell graft donor, taken from the stem cell graft. The source is a human donor who donated a stem cell graft to a child with aplastic anemia. The DNA of the CDR3 is TGTGCCTGGAGTGGATACTTGAACACCATATATTTT. This sequence encodes CAWSGYLNTIYF.